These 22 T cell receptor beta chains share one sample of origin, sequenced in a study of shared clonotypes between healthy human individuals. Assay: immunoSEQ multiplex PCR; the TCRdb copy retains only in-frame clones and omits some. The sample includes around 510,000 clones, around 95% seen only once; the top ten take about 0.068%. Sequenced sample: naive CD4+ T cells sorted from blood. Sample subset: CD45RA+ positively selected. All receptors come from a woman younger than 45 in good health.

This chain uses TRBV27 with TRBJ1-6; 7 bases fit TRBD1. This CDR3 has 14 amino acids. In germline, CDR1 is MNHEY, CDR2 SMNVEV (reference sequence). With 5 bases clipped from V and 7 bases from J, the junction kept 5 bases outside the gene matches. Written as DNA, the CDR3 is TGTGCCAGCAGTGACAGGGTGAGGAATTCACCCCTCCACTTT. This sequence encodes CASSDRVRNSPLHF.

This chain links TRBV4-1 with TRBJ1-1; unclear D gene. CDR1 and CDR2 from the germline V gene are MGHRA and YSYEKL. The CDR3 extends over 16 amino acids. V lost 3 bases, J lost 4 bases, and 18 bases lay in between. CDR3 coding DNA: TGCGCCAGCAGCCACAAAGGAGAATTTAAGCGCACTGAAGCTTTCTTT. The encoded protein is CASSHKGEFKRTEAFF.

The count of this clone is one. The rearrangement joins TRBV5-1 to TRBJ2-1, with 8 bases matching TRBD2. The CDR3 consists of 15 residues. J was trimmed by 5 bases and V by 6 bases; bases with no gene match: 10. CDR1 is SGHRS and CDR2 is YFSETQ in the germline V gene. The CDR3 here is CASTVNPGGNNEQFF. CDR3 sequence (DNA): TGCGCCAGCACCGTAAACCCGGGAGGGAACAATGAGCAGTTCTTC.

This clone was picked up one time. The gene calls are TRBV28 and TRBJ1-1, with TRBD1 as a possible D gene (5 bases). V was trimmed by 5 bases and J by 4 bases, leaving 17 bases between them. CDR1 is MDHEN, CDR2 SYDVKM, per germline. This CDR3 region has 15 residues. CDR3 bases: TGTGCCAGCAGTACCTGGAATTCTGGGGGCACTGAAGCTTTCTTT. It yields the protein CASSTWNSGGTEAFF.

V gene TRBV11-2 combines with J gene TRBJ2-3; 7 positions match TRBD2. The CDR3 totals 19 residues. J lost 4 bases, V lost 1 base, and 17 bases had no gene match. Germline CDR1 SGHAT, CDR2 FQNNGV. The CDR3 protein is CASSLGLTRGAGAADTQYF. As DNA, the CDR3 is TGTGCCAGCAGCTTAGGACTAACTCGAGGCGCGGGAGCTGCAGATACGCAGTATTTT.

CDR3 nucleotides: TGCGCCAGCAGCTTGTGGTGGGGCGGGTACGAGCAGTACTTC. Translating gives CASSLWWGGYEQYF. The chain carries TRBV5-1 and TRBJ2-7; D tentatively fits TRBD1 or TRBD2 (5 bases each). The CDR3 spans 14 residues. The germline V gene encodes CDR1 SGHRS and CDR2 YFSETQ. The germline V and J ends were trimmed by 1 base and 4 bases, with 12 bases remaining between them.

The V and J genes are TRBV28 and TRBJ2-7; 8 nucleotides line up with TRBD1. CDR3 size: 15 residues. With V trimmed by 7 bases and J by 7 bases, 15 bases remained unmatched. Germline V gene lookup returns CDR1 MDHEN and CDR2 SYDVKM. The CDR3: CASIPGQGGVIEQYF. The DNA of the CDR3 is TGTGCCAGCATACCTGGACAGGGCGGTGTGATTGAGCAGTACTTC. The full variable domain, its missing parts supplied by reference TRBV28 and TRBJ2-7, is DVKVTQSSRYLVKRTGEKVFLECVQDMDHENMFWYRQDPGLGLRLIYFSYDVKMKEKGDIPEGYSVSREKKERFSLILESASTNQTSMYLCASIPGQGGVIEQYFGPGTRLTVT.

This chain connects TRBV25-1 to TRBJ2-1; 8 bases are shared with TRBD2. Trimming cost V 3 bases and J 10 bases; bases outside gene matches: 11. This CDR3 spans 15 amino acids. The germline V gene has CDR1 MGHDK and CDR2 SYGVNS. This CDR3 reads CASSDVGYSGNEQFF. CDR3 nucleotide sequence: TGTGCCAGCAGTGACGTGGGGTATAGCGGGAACGAGCAGTTCTTC.

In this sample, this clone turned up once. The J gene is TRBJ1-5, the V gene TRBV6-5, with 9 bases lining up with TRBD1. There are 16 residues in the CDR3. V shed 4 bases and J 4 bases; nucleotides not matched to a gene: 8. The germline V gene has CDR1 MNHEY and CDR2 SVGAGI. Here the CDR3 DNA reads TGTGCCAGCAGTTTATACGGGACAGGGAATAATCAGCCCCAGCATTTT. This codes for CASSLYGTGNNQPQHF.

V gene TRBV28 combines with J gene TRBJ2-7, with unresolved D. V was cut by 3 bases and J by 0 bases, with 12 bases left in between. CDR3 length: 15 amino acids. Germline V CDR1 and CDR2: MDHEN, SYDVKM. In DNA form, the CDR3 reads TGTGCCAGCAGTTTGGGCGGCGGTACCTCCTACGAGCAGTACTTC. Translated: CASSLGGGTSYEQYF.

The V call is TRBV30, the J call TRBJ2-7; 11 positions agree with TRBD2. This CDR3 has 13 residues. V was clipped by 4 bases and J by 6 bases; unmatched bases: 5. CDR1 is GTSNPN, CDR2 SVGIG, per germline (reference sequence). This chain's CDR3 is CAWTTSGTLEQYF. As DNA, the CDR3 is TGTGCCTGGACGACTAGCGGGACTCTCGAGCAGTACTTC.

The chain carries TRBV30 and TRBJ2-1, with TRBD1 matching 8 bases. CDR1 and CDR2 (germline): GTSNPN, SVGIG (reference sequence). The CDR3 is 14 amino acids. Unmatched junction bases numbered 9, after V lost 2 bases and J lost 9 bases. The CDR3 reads CAWSRETGVGEQFF. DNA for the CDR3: TGTGCCTGGAGTAGGGAGACAGGGGTCGGTGAGCAGTTCTTC.

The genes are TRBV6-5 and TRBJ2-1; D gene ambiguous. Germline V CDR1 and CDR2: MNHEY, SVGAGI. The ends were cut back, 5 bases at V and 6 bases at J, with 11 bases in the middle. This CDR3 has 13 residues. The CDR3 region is CASSPPRSNEQFF. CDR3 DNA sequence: TGTGCCAGCAGTCCCCCGAGGAGCAATGAGCAGTTCTTC.

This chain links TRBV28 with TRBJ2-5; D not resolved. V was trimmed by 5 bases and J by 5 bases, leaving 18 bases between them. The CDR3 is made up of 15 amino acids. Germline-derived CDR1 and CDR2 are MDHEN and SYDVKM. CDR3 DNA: TGTGCCAGCAGTCGGCCCGGGTTAAAATCGGAGACCCAGTACTTC. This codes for CASSRPGLKSETQYF.

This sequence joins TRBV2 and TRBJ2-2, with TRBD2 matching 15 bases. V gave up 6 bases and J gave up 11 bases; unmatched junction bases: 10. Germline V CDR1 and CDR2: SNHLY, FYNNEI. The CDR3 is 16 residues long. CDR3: CASREGLAGGPGELFF. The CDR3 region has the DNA TGTGCCAGCAGGGAGGGACTAGCGGGAGGTCCGGGAGAGCTGTTTTTT.

DNA of the CDR3: TGTGCCAGCAGTATGACACTTAGCAATCAGCCCCAGCATTTT. Translated: CASSMTLSNQPQHF. The chain couples TRBV28 to TRBJ1-5; D remains ambiguous. The CDR3 covers 14 residues. Germline lookup yields CDR1 MDHEN and CDR2 SYDVKM. V lost 5 bases and J lost 0, with 8 bases in between.

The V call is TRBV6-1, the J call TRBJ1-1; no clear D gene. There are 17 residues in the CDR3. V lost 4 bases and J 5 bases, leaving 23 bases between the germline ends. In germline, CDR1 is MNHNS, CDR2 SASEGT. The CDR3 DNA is TGTGCCAGCAGTGGACCGGTGAAGAGGGCGGGAAGGACTGAAGCTTTCTTT. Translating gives CASSGPVKRAGRTEAFF.

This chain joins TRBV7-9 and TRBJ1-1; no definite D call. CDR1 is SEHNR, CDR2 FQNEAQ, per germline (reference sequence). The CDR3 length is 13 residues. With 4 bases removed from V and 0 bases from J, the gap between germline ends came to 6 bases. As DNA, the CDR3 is TGTGCCAGCAGCTCGTCATTGAACACTGAAGCTTTCTTT. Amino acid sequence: CASSSSLNTEAFF. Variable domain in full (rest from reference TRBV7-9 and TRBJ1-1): DTGVSQNPRHKITKRGQNVTFRCDPISEHNRLYWYRQTLGQGPEFLTYFQNEAQLEKSRLLSDRFSAERPKGSFSTLEIQRTEQGDSAMYLCASSSSLNTEAFFGQGTRLTVV.

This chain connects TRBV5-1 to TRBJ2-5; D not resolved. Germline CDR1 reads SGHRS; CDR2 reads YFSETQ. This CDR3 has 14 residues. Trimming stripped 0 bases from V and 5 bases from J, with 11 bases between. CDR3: CASSLALVLETQYF. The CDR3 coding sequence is TGCGCCAGCAGCTTGGCCCTAGTTCTCGAGACCCAGTACTTC. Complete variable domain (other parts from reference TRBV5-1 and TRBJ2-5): KAGVTQTPRYLIKTRGQQVTLSCSPISGHRSVSWYQQTPGQGLQFLFEYFSETQRNKGNFPGRFSGRQFSNSRSEMNVSTLELGDSALYLCASSLALVLETQYFGPGTRLLVL.

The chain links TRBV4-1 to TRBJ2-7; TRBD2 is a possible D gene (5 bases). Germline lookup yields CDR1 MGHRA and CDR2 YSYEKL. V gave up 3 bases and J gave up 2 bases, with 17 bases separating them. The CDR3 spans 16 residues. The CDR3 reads CASSQATPLGTYEQYF. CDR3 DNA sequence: TGCGCCAGCAGCCAGGCTACGCCCCTCGGGACCTACGAGCAGTACTTC.

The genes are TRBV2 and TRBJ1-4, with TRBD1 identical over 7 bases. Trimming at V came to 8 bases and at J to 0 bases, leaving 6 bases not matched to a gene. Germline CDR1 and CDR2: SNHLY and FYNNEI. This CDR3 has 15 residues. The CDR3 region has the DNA TGTGCCAGCCGCCGGGACAGAGCAACTAATGAAAAACTGTTTTTT. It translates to CASRRDRATNEKLFF. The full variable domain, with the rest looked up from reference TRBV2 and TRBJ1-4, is EPEVTQTPSHQVTQMGQEVILRCVPISNHLYFYWYRQILGQKVEFLVSFYNNEISEKSEIFDDQFSVERPDGSNFTLKIRSTKLEDSAMYFCASRRDRATNEKLFFGSGTQLSVL.

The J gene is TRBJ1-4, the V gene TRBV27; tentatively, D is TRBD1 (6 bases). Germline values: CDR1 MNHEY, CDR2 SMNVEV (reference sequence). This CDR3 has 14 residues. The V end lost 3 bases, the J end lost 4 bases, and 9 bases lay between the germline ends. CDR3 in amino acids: CASSFTGFNEKLFF. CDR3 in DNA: TGTGCCAGCAGTTTCACAGGGTTTAATGAAAAACTGTTTTTT. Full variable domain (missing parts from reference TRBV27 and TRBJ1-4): EAQVTQNPRYLITVTGKKLTVTCSQNMNHEYMSWYRQDPGLGLRQIYYSMNVEVTDKGDVPEGYKVSRKEKRNFPLILESPSPNQTSLYFCASSFTGFNEKLFFGSGTQLSVL.